The entry below gives a single T cell receptor (beta chain) sequence along with its context. The CDR3 runs to 13 residues. Germline V gives CDR1 GTSNPN, CDR2 SVGIG (reference sequence). V was clipped by 8 bases and J by 4 bases, with 15 bases between them. The data belong to a study of technical replicates of blood from several donors. TCRdb keeps only in-frame clones here, not all; method: immunoSEQ multiplex PCR. Here the sample spans around 79,000 clones, about 91% being singletons. The chain links TRBV30 to TRBJ1-5; D is undetermined. The sequenced sample was T cells isolated from PBMCs. The TCR was taken from a human donor in good health. Some clones in this sample may be carry-over from other donors' samples. The CDR3 coding sequence is TGTGCCATGTCAGGTTCTGGGAATCAGCCCCAGCATTTT. This translates into CAMSGSGNQPQHF.